Reported below is one T cell receptor beta chain. Its antigen is still unknown. No much larger clone exists at a distance of one base, and base qualities are not known. The data were taken from a study of T cell repertoires in cytomegalovirus infection (dated by TCRdb to about 2019). Study-level background: Recently identified HLA-C-restricted CMV epitopes, whose presentation resists viral immunomodulation, were targeted by peptide stimulations together with well-studied HLA-B-restricted epitopes. Donor HLA type was relevant to the analysis, because carriage of CMV infection together with the matching HLA type was indicated by public TCR beta signatures.

V ends up 0 bases short and J 4 bases short, with an unmatched junction base count of 8. Per the germline V gene, LGHNA is the CDR1 and YNFKEQ is the CDR2. Including the terminal cysteine and phenylalanine, the CDR3 comprises 17 residues. Solely the CDR3 DNA is kept, with 51 bases framed from the first base. The sample's treatment or condition, from its label and the paper: in vitro stimulation with specific CMV peptide epitopes to enrich CMV-specific T cells. General findings and caveats noted by the study authors: In both this cohort and an independent roughly 350-donor cohort, the cumulative frequency of public TCR beta family members distinguished carriers of CMV infection plus the relevant HLA type. The ex vivo response was dominated by HLA-C-restricted CMV-specific TCR beta clonotypes, which also provided the single most frequent clonotype in two of eight donors.

Instrument on record: Illumina HiSeq 1500. TCRdb's own reprocessing of the public reads used fastp at Q25 and MiXCR and kept productive beta chains. Rows with one shared CDR3 protein collapse into an entry with the most common genes and DNA. This sample gives hundreds of thousands of distinct CDR3 sequences in total; just under 30% of them show up just once. The ten most abundant clones make up over 15% of the sample. The source is a human donor in good health (CMV status not recorded). Some clones in this sample may be carry-over from other donors' samples. Rearrangement joined TRBV4-2 to TRBJ2-1, with 8 bases aligning to TRBD2. The sample was cultured PBMCs, taken from culture after CMV antigen stimulation. The DNA is as follows: TGTGCCAGCAGCCAAGATCCCCTGGCGGGGGGATACAATGAGCAGTTCTTC. This is translated as CASSQDPLAGGYNEQFF.